This TCR beta chain emerged from a study of identical twins. Germline V gene data show CDR1 as SEHNR and CDR2 as FQNEAQ (reference sequence). The CDR3 loop spans 13 amino acids. V shed 2 bases and J shed 5 bases, with 10 bases lying between them. General study findings and limits: There were fewer insertions in abundant cord blood beta clonotypes, but memory repertoires showed no such pattern.

TCRdb re-derived calls from the 5' RACE reads in MiXCR, one entry per CDR3 protein. The table has some 690,000 distinct CDR3 sequences, 21% seen once. This clonotype has only a few counts. As yet, its antigen is unknown. This sample also appeared in a second study, on T cells expressing NK-cell markers. According to that study: The authors applied an anti-gamma-delta TCR antibody in several experiments, and it restricted sorting to alpha-beta TCR T cells.

The sample comprised PBMCs. This clonotype originated in a woman under 30 in good health. The chain uses TRBV7-9 and TRBJ2-7, with D perhaps TRBD1 or TRBD2 (5 bases each). CDR3 sequence reads: CASSLISGHEQYF. Written as DNA, the CDR3 is TGTGCCAGCAGCTTAATTTCGGGGCACGAGCAGTACTTC.